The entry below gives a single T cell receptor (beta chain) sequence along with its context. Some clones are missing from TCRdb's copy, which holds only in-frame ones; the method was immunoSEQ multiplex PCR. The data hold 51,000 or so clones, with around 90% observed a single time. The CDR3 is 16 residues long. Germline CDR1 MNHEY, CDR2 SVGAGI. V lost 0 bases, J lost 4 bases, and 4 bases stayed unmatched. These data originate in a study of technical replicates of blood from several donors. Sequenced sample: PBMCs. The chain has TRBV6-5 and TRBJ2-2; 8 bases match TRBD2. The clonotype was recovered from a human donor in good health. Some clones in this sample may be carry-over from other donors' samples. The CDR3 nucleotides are TGTGCCAGCAGTTACTCGCCAGCGGGAGTCACCGGGGAGCTGTTTTTT. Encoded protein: CASSYSPAGVTGELFF.